This T cell receptor beta chain was retrieved from a study of cytomegalovirus exposure and HLA in healthy donors. General study results and limits: Rare TCR sequences predominated, though certain public TCRs were found in many donors.

V gave up 3 bases and J gave up 5 bases, with 11 bases separating them. There are 14 residues in the CDR3. Germline lookup yields CDR1 MDHEN and CDR2 SYDVKM. TCRdb keeps only in-frame clones here, not all; method: immunoSEQ multiplex PCR. The sample lists some 80,000 clones, roughly 94% occurring once. As to this clone: Its specificity is not known.

The sequence came from a woman aged 18-29 years in good health and CMV-seronegative. The sample comprised PBMCs. V usage is TRBV28 and J usage is TRBJ1-5; D gene uncertain. CDR3 amino acids: CASSFGQVYQPQHF. The CDR3 coding sequence is TGTGCCAGCAGTTTTGGGCAGGTTTATCAGCCCCAGCATTTT. The full variable domain, rest sourced from reference TRBV28 and TRBJ1-5, is DVKVTQSSRYLVKRTGEKVFLECVQDMDHENMFWYRQDPGLGLRLIYFSYDVKMKEKGDIPEGYSVSREKKERFSLILESASTNQTSMYLCASSFGQVYQPQHFGDGTRLSIL.